This TCR beta chain emerged from a study of shared clonotypes between healthy human individuals. With respect to this clone: Its antigen is unidentified. Other DNA sequences in this sample translate to the same CDR3.

In the naive CD8 group, cells lacked CD45RO and were positively selected for CCR7, so terminally differentiated effector memory CD45RA+ cells were left out. Several immunoSEQ 96-well plates shared each subset's DNA, each plate a replicate. In the original processing: Filtering of immunoSEQ junctional sequences could not match full-length read filtering. Only in-frame clones appear in the TCRdb table, and some are missing; sequencing was by immunoSEQ multiplex PCR. D and trimming were read from the DNA, whereas the V and J calls and clone size are those reported in that table. Here the sample spans about 1,800,000 clones, about 95% being singletons. The CDR3 totals 13 residues. Germline V gene lookup returns CDR1 MNHEY and CDR2 SMNVEV (reference sequence). Trimming at V came to 4 bases and at J to 4 bases, leaving 2 bases not matched to a gene. General study points: Of the naive CD4 clonotypes, around 4.8% were shared across a handful of donors.

Sequenced material: naive CD8+ T cells sorted from blood. The V gene is TRBV27, the J gene TRBJ1-1, with 8 bases lining up with TRBD1. This receptor was obtained from a young man in good health. CDR3 residues: CASSYGQGTEAFF. The CDR3 DNA sequence: TGTGCCAGCAGTTACGGACAGGGCACTGAAGCTTTCTTT.